This TCR beta chain was found in a study of T cells expressing NK-cell markers. Study results and limitations: Dominant NKG2C+ clonotypes were found to form about 1.0-7.5% of CD8+ T cells in over 5 donors.

This CDR3 comprises 16 residues. The V gene's germline CDR1 is SGHVS and CDR2 FQNEAQ. For TCR beta, cDNA was produced by 5'RACE template switching with UMIs. TCRdb reprocessed the 5' RACE reads, keeping one entry per CDR3 protein, no DNA. Its clone listing holds 440,000 or so distinct CDR3 sequences. For this clonotype: What it binds is not known.

Sequences were obtained from blood T cells: a sorted CD56 or NKG2C T cell subset, CD4+ or CD8+ T cells, or bulk PBMC T cells (not recorded which). This sequence was found in a woman between 18 and 75 years old in good health. The chain couples TRBV7-8 to TRBJ2-3; TCRdb's D gene call, TRBD2, goes unchecked for lack of DNA. This CDR3 reads CASSLKSGLLTDTQYF. Full variable domain (outside the CDR3, taken from reference TRBV7-8 and TRBJ2-3): GAGVSQSPRYKVAKRGQDVALRCDPISGHVSLFWYQQALGQGPEFLTYFQNEAQLDKSGLPSDRFFAERPEGSVSTLKIQRTQQEDSAVYLCASSLKSGLLTDTQYFGPGTRLTVL.